These T cell receptor beta chains were read from a single sample in a study of cytomegalovirus exposure and HLA in healthy donors. Clones were read by immunoSEQ multiplex PCR, and TCRdb kept only the in-frame ones, dropping some. Of 150,000 to 200,000 clones listed, 80% to 90% were seen once; the top ten hold about 2.4%. Sequenced sample: PBMCs. The receptors were gathered from a male donor in good health and CMV-seronegative. Both conserved end residues are part of each CDR3. The D gene is left open where the match is weak. The size field is filled for only some rows; it gives once, few, many or a size class.

v_gene,j_gene,abundance,d_gene,CDR3aa,CDR3nt
TRBV28,TRBJ2-7,.,TRBD2,CASSQGLAVSYEQYF,TGTGCCAGCAGCCAGGGACTAGCGGTGTCCTACGAGCAGTACTTC
TRBV7-8,TRBJ2-5,.,TRBD2,CASSLRVLAGAGYQETQYF,TGTGCCAGCAGCTTAAGGGTGCTAGCGGGGGCGGGCTACCAAGAGACCCAGTACTTC
TRBV10-3,TRBJ2-7,.,.,CAISGLAEVYEQYF,TGTGCCATCAGTGGGTTAGCGGAAGTCTACGAGCAGTACTTC
TRBV30,TRBJ2-2,.,.,CAWIQRQFGELFF,TGTGCCTGGATCCAACGACAGTTCGGGGAGCTGTTTTTT
TRBV27,TRBJ2-3,.,.,CASSLSGGFGDTQYF,TGTGCCAGCAGTTTATCAGGAGGGTTTGGAGATACGCAGTATTTT
TRBV4-1,TRBJ2-7,few,TRBD2,CASSQDDWGGPYEQYF,TGCGCCAGCAGCCAAGATGACTGGGGGGGTCCCTACGAGCAGTACTTC
TRBV6-6,TRBJ2-3,.,TRBD2,CASAGLAGGPGDTQYF,TGTGCCAGTGCGGGACTAGCGGGAGGGCCTGGAGATACGCAGTATTTT
TRBV7-8,TRBJ2-5,.,TRBD2,CASSTSASGGTQETQYF,TGTGCCAGCAGCACGAGTGCTAGCGGGGGGACCCAAGAGACCCAGTACTTC
TRBV18,TRBJ2-7,.,.,CASSPERHSYEQYF,TGTGCCAGCTCACCGGAACGACACTCCTACGAGCAGTACTTC
TRBV5-1,TRBJ2-7,.,TRBD1,CASSLETGFASYEQYF,TGCGCCAGCAGCTTGGAGACAGGGTTCGCGTCCTACGAGCAGTACTTC
TRBV29-1,TRBJ2-5,.,TRBD2,CSVEGAPGGRETQYF,TGCAGCGTTGAAGGTGCCCCGGGGGGGAGGGAGACCCAGTACTTC
TRBV7-2,TRBJ2-5,.,TRBD1,CASSEDRAQETQYF,TGTGCCAGCAGCGAAGACAGGGCTCAAGAGACCCAGTACTTC
TRBV5-1,TRBJ2-7,.,TRBD2,CASSIHRLAETTYEQYF,TGCGCCAGCAGCATCCATCGCCTAGCGGAGACAACCTACGAGCAGTACTTC
TRBV9,TRBJ2-1,.,.,CASSDAGRYNEQFF,TGTGCCAGCAGCGATGCGGGAAGATACAATGAGCAGTTCTTC
TRBV27,TRBJ1-1,.,.,CASSPAGLGGAFF,TGTGCCAGCAGCCCCGCAGGTCTAGGGGGTGCTTTCTTT
TRBV19,TRBJ2-4,.,.,CASSSKRDKYF,TGTGCCAGTAGTTCTAAGAGGGACAAGTACTTC
TRBV7-9,TRBJ1-2,.,.,CASSSPGGTGYTF,TGTGCCAGCAGCTCCCCCGGCGGAACGGGCTACACCTTC
TRBV2,TRBJ1-4,.,TRBD1,CASSERNAGQGGEKLFF,TGTGCCAGCAGCGAACGAAATGCTGGACAGGGAGGTGAAAAACTGTTTTTT